This TCR beta chain was documented in a study of T cell repertoires in aging, cancer and after chemotherapy. Study-wide points: Untreated cancer patients had significantly lower blood TCR diversity than age-matched healthy donors.

TRB rearrangements spanning V, D and J were amplified using mixed TRB-A/B primers. MiXCR, applied by TCRdb to the multiplex PCR reads, yields one record per CDR3 protein. The repertoire has just under 6,500 distinct CDR3 sequences, around 38% of them found once; the top ten carry approximately 37%. This clonotype was recorded a few times. The antigen remains unidentified. Germline assignment: CDR1 GTSNPN and CDR2 SVGIG (reference sequence). With 3 bases clipped from V and 6 bases from J, the junction kept 12 bases outside the gene matches. The CDR3 consists of 16 residues. TCR beta rearrangements were amplified from peripheral blood genomic DNA.

This sequence joins TRBV30 and TRBJ2-1, with 9 bases identical to TRBD2. The sample comprised blood. The origin of this receptor is a human donor in good health. This CDR3 is CAWSGRLAEYSNEQFF. The DNA of the CDR3 is TGTGCCTGGAGCGGGCGACTAGCGGAATATTCCAATGAGCAGTTCTTC.